The sequence of this T cell receptor (beta chain) was determined in a study of shared clonotypes between healthy human individuals. Of note for this clone: Antigen specificity is unknown. Since a much larger clone is just one base distant, this may be a read error.

In the authors' methods: In the immunoSEQ data, sequences were junction-only and lacked quality scores, so filtering differed. Produced via immunoSEQ multiplex PCR; TCRdb's table is partial and in-frame only. V, J and clone size were drawn from that table, and D and trimming were deduced from the DNA. The sample records over 400,000 clones, 70% to 80% being singletons. Study-wide results and caveats: Limited genetic and exposure-history diversity came from having few donors.

The CDR3 covers 12 residues. Germline V gives CDR1 SNHLY, CDR2 FYNNEI. Sequenced: PBMCs. The chain has TRBV2 and TRBJ2-5; 7 bases are shared with TRBD1. The J call may be wrong; the DNA end is better matched by TRBJ2-7. The sequence derives from a woman aged 40 to 50 in good health. Some clones in this sample may be carry-over from other donors' samples. The CDR3 DNA follows: TGTGCCGGGGGACAGAGCTCCTACGAGCAGTACTTC. This sequence encodes CAGGQSSYEQYF.